A selection of T cell receptor beta chains follows, all from one sample in a study of blood T cells in healthy people across ages. MiXCR was run by TCRdb on the 5' RACE reads, yielding one entry per CDR3 protein. This table holds around 1.7 million distinct CDR3 sequences, approximately 28% found once. The sample was blood. These receptor sequences come from a woman aged 30 to 39 in good health. The CDR3 runs from the conserved cysteine through the conserved F or W. The order of the fields is D gene, V gene, J gene, clone size, CDR3 DNA, CDR3 protein. A D gene is named only where the DNA matches it firmly. Expanded clones get a size class; other rows say once, few or many, or leave the size out.

TRBD1,TRBV18,TRBJ1-2,-,TGTGCCAGCTCTCACGGACAGGGGAGGTATGGCTACACCTTC,CASSHGQGRYGYTF
-,TRBV2,TRBJ2-1,many,TGTGCCAGCAGTGAAGTGATCAGGCCAATTATCGAGCAGTTCTTC,CASSEVIRPIIEQFF
TRBD2,TRBV29-1,TRBJ2-5,many,TGCAGCGTTAGCGGGGGTAGCGAGACCCAGTACTTC,CSVSGGSETQYF
TRBD2,TRBV12-3/TRBV12-4,TRBJ2-5,-,TGTGCCAGCAGTCGGCTACTAGCGGGCCTCCAAGAGACCCAGTACTTC,CASSRLLAGLQETQYF
TRBD2,TRBV4-1,TRBJ2-1,-,TGCGCCAGCAGCCAGGGGACTAGCTGCAATGAGCAGTTCTTC,CASSQGTSCNEQFF
TRBD2,TRBV20-1,TRBJ2-5,-,TGCAGTGCTAGAGATCTCCAGCGGGGGGTGAAGACCCAGTACTTC,CSARDLQRGVKTQYF
TRBD2,TRBV7-2,TRBJ2-2,once,TGTGCCAGCAGCCCCGGGACTAGCTTAGTTACCGGGGAGCTGTTTTTT,CASSPGTSLVTGELFF
TRBD2,TRBV5-1,TRBJ2-1,few,TGCGCCAGCAGCTCCCGACTAGCGGGAGGGCCGGGTGAGCAGTTCTTC,CASSSRLAGGPGEQFF
-,TRBV5-1,TRBJ2-7,-,TGCGCCAGCTGGGCAAACTACAATGAGCAGTACTTC,CASWANYNEQYF
-,TRBV19,TRBJ2-5,-,TGTGCCAGTAGTATAGGGGTAGGGACTGAGACCCAGTACTTC,CASSIGVGTETQYF
TRBD1,TRBV20-1,TRBJ1-2,-,TGCAGTGCTAGAGATACAGGGGGATGGGGCTACACCTTC,CSARDTGGWGYTF
-,TRBV2,TRBJ2-4,-,TGTGCCAGCAGTGCAGGCCGGGGGCGAGAGTACTTC,CASSAGRGREYF
-,TRBV20-1,TRBJ2-5,many,TGCAGTGCTTCCCACCCGGGTCTACAAGAGACCCAGTACTTC,CSASHPGLQETQYF
-,TRBV7-2,TRBJ1-1,few,TGTGCCAGCAGCTTAACGGGGGGCGTAGGGACTGAAGCTTTCTTT,CASSLTGGVGTEAFF
-,TRBV6-6,TRBJ1-6,few,TGTGCCAGCAGCCCCACACAGAATAATTCACCCCTCCACTTT,CASSPTQNNSPLHF
TRBD2,TRBV20-1,TRBJ2-1,few,TGCAGTGCTCCTGACCCCGGGGCTAGCGGCAATGAGCAGTTCTTC,CSAPDPGASGNEQFF
TRBD1,TRBV5-1,TRBJ2-6,-,TGCGCCAGCATGAATTTGCCAGGGGGCGAGGCTGGGGCCAACGTCCTGACTTTC,CASMNLPGGEAGANVLTF
TRBD2,TRBV7-2,TRBJ2-5,-,TGTGCCAGCAGCTTAGTGTGGGGGAGCGGGGGGGCAAAGACCCAGTACTTC,CASSLVWGSGGAKTQYF
-,TRBV24-1,TRBJ2-3,-,TGTGCCACCGGACAAGACGCAGATACGCAGTATTTT,CATGQDADTQYF
-,TRBV9,TRBJ2-5,-,TGTGCCAGCAGCTTGGGCCCGCAAGAGACCCGGTACTTC,CASSLGPQETRYF
TRBD1,TRBV29-1,TRBJ2-7,-,TGCAGCGGGGAACAGGGGCCCCACGAGCAGTACTTC,CSGEQGPHEQYF
TRBD1,TRBV10-3,TRBJ2-5,few,TGTGCCATCGGACAGGGACAGGGCGATCAAGAGACCCAGTACTTC,CAIGQGQGDQETQYF
TRBD1,TRBV28,TRBJ2-4,-,TGTGCCAGCAGTTACCCCTGGACAGGGGCCAAAAACATTCAGTACTTC,CASSYPWTGAKNIQYF
-,TRBV30,TRBJ1-5,-,TGTGCCTGGAGTGTACGGGCCGACCAGAATCAGCCCCAGCATTTT,CAWSVRADQNQPQHF
-,TRBV6-5,TRBJ2-7,-,TGTGCCAGCAGTTTAGGATTTACGACGATCGAGCAGTACTTC,CASSLGFTTIEQYF
-,TRBV5-1,TRBJ2-7,-,TGCGCCAGCGGCCCGACAGCGTCTGAGGGATATTACGAGCAGTACTTC,CASGPTASEGYYEQYF
TRBD2,TRBV20-1,TRBJ2-5,-,TGCAGTGCCCGAGAGGAAGGGACTACCTCATGGACCCAGTACTTC,CSAREEGTTSWTQYF
TRBD1,TRBV2,TRBJ2-7,few,TGTGCCAGCAAAGGGACAGGGTCCTACGAGCAGTACTTC,CASKGTGSYEQYF
-,TRBV5-1,TRBJ2-5,-,TGCGCCAGCAGCTTGGCAGGTGGGGGCAGCGGAGGCGTCTCGACCCAGTACTTC,CASSLAGGGSGGVSTQYF
-,TRBV12-3/TRBV12-4,TRBJ2-5,-,TGTGCCAGCATCGTGGGGGAAGAGACCCAGTACTTC,CASIVGEETQYF
-,TRBV20-1,TRBJ1-4,few,TGCAGTGCTAGAGATTTTCTGTCAAATGAAAAACTGTTTTTT,CSARDFLSNEKLFF
-,TRBV28,TRBJ1-4,-,TGTGCCAGCAGTTTGGAGATCCCAGAGGGTGAAAAACTGTTTTTT,CASSLEIPEGEKLFF
-,TRBV6-5,TRBJ1-2,-,TGTGCCAGCAGACGGGCCGCTAACTATGGCTACACCTTC,CASRRAANYGYTF
-,TRBV20-1,TRBJ2-3,few,TGCAGTGCCACCCTGCAGGGGGGAACTAGCACAGATACGCAGTATTTT,CSATLQGGTSTDTQYF
TRBD1,TRBV5-1,TRBJ2-7,-,TGCGCCAGTCGGACCTTCGCCGGGACAGGATACGAGCAGTACTTC,CASRTFAGTGYEQYF
TRBD2,TRBV9,TRBJ2-4,-,TGTGCCAGCAGCCCCTCAGAGCGGGAGAGGAATGAGCAGTACTTC,CASSPSERERNEQYF
TRBD1,TRBV20-1,TRBJ2-3,-,TGCAGTGCTAGGGGGACCAACAGGGGTTGGACAGATACGCAGTATTTT,CSARGTNRGWTDTQYF
-,TRBV20-1,TRBJ2-5,many,TGCAGTGCTAGAGATCAGTCCGAACTCAACGGGGAGACCCAGTACTTC,CSARDQSELNGETQYF
-,TRBV5-1,TRBJ2-7,few,TGCGCCAGCAGGCCGCGCAGGGAGAGTAACGAGCAGTACTTC,CASRPRRESNEQYF
TRBD1,TRBV5-1,TRBJ1-1,many,TGCGCCAGCAGCCCGGACAGGGTGAACACTGAAGCTTTCTTT,CASSPDRVNTEAFF
-,TRBV6-5,TRBJ2-6,-,TGTGCCAGCAGTTACTCTCGACAGGGAGGGGTAGGGGCCAACGTCCTGACTTTC,CASSYSRQGGVGANVLTF
-,TRBV14,TRBJ2-7,once,TGTGCCAGCAGCCTCCAGGGGGGAAGCTCCTACAATGAGCAGTACTTC,CASSLQGGSSYNEQYF
TRBD1,TRBV3-1,TRBJ2-2,once,TGTGCCAGCAGACACACCCGGACAGGGAGAGCCGGGGAGCTGTTTTTT,CASRHTRTGRAGELFF
-,TRBV7-9,TRBJ1-1,-,TGTGCCAGCAGCTTAGGGGTCAGGGCGGAACTGAACACTGAAGCTTTCTTT,CASSLGVRAELNTEAFF
-,TRBV5-1,TRBJ2-5,few,TGCGCCAGCAGCTTGGAAGTTGGGGTTCGAGAGACCCAGTACTTC,CASSLEVGVRETQYF
-,TRBV9,TRBJ2-3,few,TGTGCCAACAGCGTGACAGGAGGGGCCACAGATACGCAGTATTTT,CANSVTGGATDTQYF
-,TRBV15,TRBJ2-5,few,TGTGCCACCAGCGGGGGGGCTAACGGGACAACTAAAGAGACCCAGTACTTC,CATSGGANGTTKETQYF
-,TRBV20-1,TRBJ1-4,-,TGCAGTGCTGGTGGTTCTGAAAAACTGTTTTTT,CSAGGSEKLFF
-,TRBV28,TRBJ1-1,-,TGTGCCAGCAAAAAGTCGGACGGTAACACTGAAGCTTTCTTT,CASKKSDGNTEAFF
-,TRBV6-6,TRBJ1-2,-,TGTGCCAGCAGTTACTCTGGGACTGGTGGCTACACCTTC,CASSYSGTGGYTF
TRBD2,TRBV29-1,TRBJ2-3,-,TGCAGCGTGAGAGGACTAGCGGGAGTAGGAACAGATACGCAGTATTTT,CSVRGLAGVGTDTQYF
-,TRBV4-1,TRBJ2-3,many,TGCGCCAGCAGCCAACCATTCAAGGAAGCCGGCGATACGCAGTATTTT,CASSQPFKEAGDTQYF
-,TRBV7-6,TRBJ2-7,-,TGTGCCAGCAGCCCCGGGACTGGCGACCCCTACGAGCAGTACTTC,CASSPGTGDPYEQYF